This T cell receptor (beta chain) is from a study of T-cell reconstitution after alpha-beta-depleted transplantation in children. Study-wide points: Alpha-beta T cells present about two months after transplant were reported to originate from several hundred expanded graft clones.

Unique molecular identifiers were incorporated into the prepared TCRbeta library. TCRdb reprocessed the PCR reads with MiXCR, giving one entry per CDR3 protein. The data contain hundreds of thousands of distinct CDR3 sequences, 10% to 13% of them seen just once; the ten biggest clones take up 2% to 2.5%. The CDR3 is 15 residues long. The V and J ends lost 5 bases and 2 bases respectively, with 13 bases between them. CDR1 and CDR2 (germline): KGHSH, LQKENI. This clonotype was seen only a few times. Antigen: not known. The input for sequencing was PBMCs, taken before TCRalphabeta/CD19-depleted stem cell transplant. This receptor was obtained from a child aged 2-9 years with inherited bone marrow failure, due to receive a stem cell transplant. This chain links TRBV18 with TRBJ2-1; D is undetermined. The CDR3 spells CASSAVGSPYNEQFF. In nucleotides, the CDR3 is TGTGCCAGCTCAGCCGTGGGCAGCCCCTACAATGAGCAGTTCTTC.